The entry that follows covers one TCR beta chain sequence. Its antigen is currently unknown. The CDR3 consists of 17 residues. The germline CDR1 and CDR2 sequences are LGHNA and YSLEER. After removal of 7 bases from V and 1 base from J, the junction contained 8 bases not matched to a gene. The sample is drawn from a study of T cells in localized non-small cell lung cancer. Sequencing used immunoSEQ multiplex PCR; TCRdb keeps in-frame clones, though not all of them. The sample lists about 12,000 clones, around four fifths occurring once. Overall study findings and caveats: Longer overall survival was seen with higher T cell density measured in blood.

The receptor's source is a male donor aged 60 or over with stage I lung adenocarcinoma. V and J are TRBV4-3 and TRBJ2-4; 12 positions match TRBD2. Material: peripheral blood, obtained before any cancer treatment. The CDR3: CASKTSGRDRAKNIQYF. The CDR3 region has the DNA TGCGCCAGCAAGACTAGCGGGAGAGATCGCGCCAAAAACATTCAGTACTTC.